The entry that follows covers one T cell receptor beta chain sequence. What it binds is not known. This sample is drawn from a study of follicular helper T cells after annual influenza vaccination. Background on the study: Sampling occurred days 0, 7 and 28 after each influenza vaccination. Study-wide findings and caveats: Day 7 ICOS+CD38+ clones later appeared mostly in ICOS-CD38- cTfh. Yearly vaccinations repeatedly recalled conserved clonotypes in ICOS+CD38+ cTfh.

Sequencing of TCRB used Survey level resolution. Measured with immunoSEQ multiplex PCR; TCRdb has only the in-frame clones, and not every one. This table has 7,500 to 8,500 clones, roughly four fifths appearing once. V was clipped by 3 bases and J by 6 bases, with 12 bases between them. Germline CDR1 and CDR2: LNHDA and SQIVND (reference sequence). The CDR3 spans 14 residues. Time point indicated: 2014-2015 season, pre-vaccination. V and J are TRBV19 and TRBJ2-1; a weak D match, TRBD2 (5 bases). The clonotype originates from an adult who received the influenza vaccine. The source was CXCR5+ CD38- circulating T follicular helper cells from blood, collected on the day of influenza vaccination. Subset described: circulating Tfh, non-naive CD4+CXCR5+PD-1+ (ICOS+CD38+ or ICOS-CD38-). CDR3 in DNA: TGTGCCAGTAGTATCCCCGGACTGATCAATGAGCAGTTCTTC. The encoded protein is CASSIPGLINEQFF.